A single sample is the source of the 28 T cell receptor beta chains below, sequenced in a study of blood T cell repertoires in COVID-19. TCRdb keeps only in-frame clones here, not all; method: immunoSEQ multiplex PCR. The sample has over 250,000 clones; roughly 86% are singletons. The sample comprised PBMCs or T cells enriched from blood (not recorded which). Receptors originate from a woman aged 18-29 years who had recovered from COVID-19.

The chain employs TRBV7-8 and TRBJ2-5; 12 bases are a match to TRBD2. Losses at the gene ends were 5 bases for V and 3 bases for J; bases not matched to a gene: 13. CDR1 is SGHVS, CDR2 FQNEAQ, per germline. This CDR3 is 18 amino acids long. For the CDR3, the DNA is TGTGCCAGCAGCCCCCGCCCCTGGACTAGCGGGACAAAAGAGACCCAGTACTTC. Protein product: CASSPRPWTSGTKETQYF.

This clone was detected only once. The genes are TRBV7-2 and TRBJ1-6; 8 bases are shared with TRBD1. Trimming at V came to 5 bases and at J to 7 bases, leaving 16 bases not matched to a gene. CDR3 length equals 18 residues. Germline CDR1 is SGHTA and CDR2 is FQGNSA. The CDR3 DNA reads as TGTGCCAGCAGCCCATCGCCAACTAGACAGGGGAAAAATTCACCCCTCCACTTT. This sequence encodes CASSPSPTRQGKNSPLHF.

This chain uses TRBV27 with TRBJ2-1, with 7 bases that match TRBD2. V lost 8 bases and J lost 0; bases outside the gene matches: 13. There are 17 residues in the CDR3. Germline V CDR1 and CDR2: MNHEY, SMNVEV (reference sequence). The DNA of the CDR3 is TGTGCCAGCTCTTCTGATATAGCGGGCTCCTCCTACAATGAGCAGTTCTTC. Its translation is CASSSDIAGSSYNEQFF.

The J gene is TRBJ1-4, the V gene TRBV30, with a weak D call TRBD1 (6 bases). Looked up from germline, CDR1 is GTSNPN and CDR2 is SVGIG (reference sequence). The V end lost 0 bases, the J end lost 7 bases, and 9 bases lay between the germline ends. CDR3 length: 13 residues. The CDR3 DNA reads TGTGCCTGGAGTGTACAGGGCGGTGAAAAACTGTTTTTT. Protein: CAWSVQGGEKLFF.

V usage is TRBV12-3 or TRBV12-4 and J usage is TRBJ2-7; a weak D match, TRBD2 (5 bases). V gave up 6 bases and J gave up 7 bases, with 13 bases separating them. This CDR3 contains 12 residues. The chain's CDR3 is CASRQTTGEQYF. The CDR3 coding sequence is TGTGCCAGCAGGCAGACTACGGGGGAGCAGTACTTC.

The CDR3 nucleotides read TGTGCCTGGAGTGTTTTGACTAGCGGGACCGAGACCCAGTACTTC. It encodes CAWSVLTSGTETQYF. The chain employs TRBV30 and TRBJ2-5, with TRBD2 identical over 11 bases. The CDR3 spans 15 residues. Trimming at V came to 0 bases and at J to 5 bases, leaving 5 bases not matched to a gene. Germline values: CDR1 GTSNPN, CDR2 SVGIG (reference sequence).

The chain employs TRBV5-1 and TRBJ2-5; a possible D gene is TRBD2 (5 bases). Deletions cut 1 base from V and 9 bases from J, with 10 bases between. The CDR3 spans 12 residues. Germline V gives CDR1 SGHRS, CDR2 YFSETQ. DNA of the CDR3: TGCGCCAGCAGCTTGCCGTCGGAGGCCCAGTACTTC. It is translated as CASSLPSEAQYF.

The chain carries TRBV19 and TRBJ1-5; tentatively, D is TRBD1 (5 bases). Trimming cost V 3 bases and J 3 bases, with 15 bases left between them. Germline-derived CDR1 and CDR2 are LNHDA and SQIVND (reference sequence). The CDR3 has 16 amino acids. The CDR3 sequence is CASSMFSTGDNQPQHF. The CDR3 DNA follows: TGTGCCAGTAGTATGTTCTCTACAGGAGACAATCAGCCCCAGCATTTT.

This chain uses TRBV6-5 with TRBJ1-2, with TRBD1 matching 7 bases. Germline CDR1 reads MNHEY; CDR2 reads SVGAGI. V trimming: 0 bases; J trimming: 6 bases; junction bases outside the gene matches: 1. This CDR3 region has 13 residues. The CDR3 here is CASSYSRGNGYTF. CDR3 in DNA: TGTGCCAGCAGTTACTCCAGGGGGAATGGCTACACCTTC.

V usage is TRBV3-1 (or the pseudogene TRBV3-2) and J usage is TRBJ1-4, with 7 bases aligning to TRBD1. There are 16 residues in the CDR3. The V gene's germline CDR1 is LGHDT and CDR2 YNNKEL (reference sequence). After removal of 1 base from V and 3 bases from J, the junction contained 5 bases not matched to a gene. In nucleotides, the CDR3 is TGTGCCAGCAGCCAAGGAGGACAGGTTGCTAATGAAAAACTGTTTTTT. It codes for CASSQGGQVANEKLFF.

The chain uses TRBV19 and TRBJ1-2; 8 nucleotides align to TRBD1. This CDR3 is built from 20 residues. V trimming: 7 bases; J trimming: 6 bases; junction bases outside the gene matches: 28. CDR1 is LNHDA, CDR2 SQIVND, per germline (reference sequence). The CDR3 reads CASTLGDRKFLVSFSHGYTF. CDR3 DNA sequence: TGTGCCAGTACCCTGGGGGACAGGAAATTTTTGGTCAGTTTCTCCCATGGCTACACCTTC.

The rearrangement joins TRBV30 to TRBJ2-2; 7 bases align to TRBD2. J lost 3 bases, V lost 2 bases, and 9 bases had no gene match. Germline CDR1 is GTSNPN and CDR2 is SVGIG (reference sequence). This CDR3 contains 16 residues. CDR3 coding DNA: TGTGCCTGGAGTTCCCGAGGGAGGGCCCACACCGGGGAGCTGTTTTTT. Translating it yields CAWSSRGRAHTGELFF.

V is TRBV18 and J is TRBJ1-6; D uncertain. Trimming cost V 1 base and J 11 bases, with 15 bases left between them. Per the germline V gene, CDR1 is KGHSH and CDR2 is LQKENI. The CDR3 consists of 15 residues. This chain's CDR3 is CASSPRADLSAPLHF. The CDR3 bases are TGTGCCAGCTCACCACGGGCAGACCTATCGGCACCCCTCCACTTT.

This chain connects TRBV7-9 to TRBJ2-1, with a tentative D call TRBD2 (6 bases). Germline V CDR1 and CDR2: SEHNR, FQNEAQ (reference sequence). The CDR3 has 11 residues. V was shortened by 8 bases and J by 8 bases, with 10 bases between the two germline ends. The CDR3 here is CASGGYDEQFF. CDR3 DNA sequence: TGTGCCAGCGGGGGGTACGATGAGCAGTTCTTC.

The rearrangement uses TRBV4-1 and TRBJ1-6, with D hard to call. Germline CDR1 reads MGHRA; CDR2 reads YSYEKL. The CDR3 spans 14 residues. V lost 2 bases, J lost 6 bases, and 8 bases lay in between. The CDR3 sequence is CASSQSPGNSPLHF. CDR3 DNA sequence: TGCGCCAGCAGCCAAAGTCCAGGTAATTCACCCCTCCACTTT.

This chain joins TRBV15 and TRBJ1-2, with 9 nucleotides matching TRBD1. In germline, CDR1 is LNHNV, CDR2 YYDKDF (reference sequence). CDR3 length equals 17 residues. V shed 5 bases and J 5 bases; nucleotides not matched to a gene: 15. The CDR3 loop is CATSPGTGRGLWYGYTF. For the CDR3, the DNA is TGTGCCACCAGCCCCGGGACAGGGAGAGGGTTATGGTATGGCTACACCTTC. Variable domain in full (rest from reference TRBV15 and TRBJ1-2): DAMVIQNPRYQVTQFGKPVTLSCSQTLNHNVMYWYQQKSSQAPKLLFHYYDKDFNNEADTPDNFQSRRPNTSFCFLDIRSPGLGDTAMYLCATSPGTGRGLWYGYTFGSGTRLTVV.

The chain has TRBV3-1 (or the pseudogene TRBV3-2) and TRBJ1-1, with TRBD1 identical over 10 bases. Germline V CDR1 and CDR2: LGHDT, YNNKEL (reference sequence). The CDR3 length is 11 residues. After removal of 8 bases from V and 8 bases from J, the junction contained 2 bases not matched to a gene. The CDR3 protein is CASRQGAEAFF. The CDR3 nucleotides read TGTGCCAGCCGACAGGGGGCCGAAGCTTTCTTT.

V usage is TRBV2 and J usage is TRBJ2-7; possibly TRBD1 for D (5 bases). The CDR3 totals 15 residues. The ends were cut back, 2 bases at V and 5 bases at J, with 16 bases in the middle. Per germline, CDR1 SNHLY and CDR2 FYNNEI. CDR3 sequence (DNA): TGTGCCAGCAGTGAAAAGAATAGGGGAATAGACGAGCAGTACTTC. Encoded protein: CASSEKNRGIDEQYF.

Many counts were recorded for this clone. V and J are TRBV2 and TRBJ2-7, with D hard to call. Per germline, CDR1 SNHLY and CDR2 FYNNEI. CDR3 length: 12 amino acids. Trimming took off 10 bases at V and 0 bases at J, with 10 bases between the two ends. The CDR3: CATQASSYEQYF. The CDR3 DNA reads TGTGCCACCCAGGCAAGCTCCTACGAGCAGTACTTC.

This clone was recorded a few times. This chain links TRBV10-3 with TRBJ1-6; D gene unclear. Germline V gene lookup returns CDR1 ENHRY and CDR2 SYGVKD. The CDR3 sequence is 13 residues long. The V end lost 7 bases, the J end lost 5 bases, and 9 bases lay between the germline ends. CDR3 residues: CAITPRDNSPLHF. The CDR3 DNA is TGTGCCATCACTCCGCGGGATAATTCACCCCTCCACTTT.

The chain recombines TRBV9 with TRBJ2-1, with D perhaps TRBD1 (5 bases). The CDR3 spans 15 residues. Germline assignment: CDR1 SGDLS and CDR2 YYNGEE. Trimming stripped 0 bases from V and 8 bases from J, with 15 bases between. CDR3 coding DNA: TGTGCCAGCAGCGTAGATTCGGTCCTAGGGGATGAGCAGTTCTTC. Translating it yields CASSVDSVLGDEQFF.

This sequence joins TRBV7-9 and TRBJ2-5; 11 positions agree with TRBD2. The CDR3 is 16 residues long. With V trimmed by 5 bases and J by 4 bases, 9 bases remained unmatched. From germline, CDR1 is SEHNR and CDR2 FQNEAQ (reference sequence). The CDR3 nucleotides are TGTGCCAGCAGCACACCTACTAGCGGGGGAGGAGAGACCCAGTACTTC. Amino acids: CASSTPTSGGGETQYF.

The CDR3 protein is CAWSLATFNTDTQYF. CDR3 sequence (DNA): TGTGCCTGGAGTTTAGCGACTTTCAACACAGATACGCAGTATTTT. The chain combines TRBV30 with TRBJ2-3; TRBD2 is a possible D gene (5 bases). The CDR3 covers 15 residues. The V gene lost 2 bases and the J gene lost 2 bases, with 14 bases spanning the gap. Germline CDR1 is GTSNPN and CDR2 is SVGIG (reference sequence).

This chain joins TRBV30 and TRBJ2-2; D ambiguous. V shed 5 bases and J shed 1 base, with 20 bases lying between them. The germline gives CDR1 GTSNPN, CDR2 SVGIG (reference sequence). This CDR3 region has 17 residues. CDR3 nucleotides: TGTGCCTGGCCTACCCGCCTGCAACAGCAGAACACCGGGGAGCTGTTTTTT. This encodes CAWPTRLQQQNTGELFF.

The CDR3 protein is CASSQGTVYGYTF. The CDR3 region has the DNA TGTGCCAGCAGCCAGGGGACAGTCTATGGCTACACCTTC. The V and J genes are TRBV4-2 and TRBJ1-2; 7 bases line up with TRBD1. J lost 4 bases, V lost 3 bases, and 2 bases had no gene match. The CDR3 contains 13 residues. Germline CDR1 reads LGHNA; CDR2 reads YNFKEQ.

The genes are TRBV19 and TRBJ2-2, with D maybe TRBD2 (6 bases). The CDR3 sequence is 14 residues long. Germline assignment: CDR1 LNHDA and CDR2 SQIVND (reference sequence). The V end was cut by 9 bases, the J end by 7 bases, with 18 bases between. The CDR3 loop is CASLPREIGGELFF. The CDR3 DNA reads TGTGCCAGCCTTCCTCGGGAGATCGGCGGGGAGCTGTTTTTT.

This clone appeared a single time. Other DNA sequences in the sample encode the same CDR3. This rearrangement joins TRBV18 to TRBJ1-2; TRBD1 matches at 7 bases. V dropped 4 bases and J dropped 4; count of bases not matched to a gene: 0. The CDR3 is made up of 12 amino acids. Germline lookup yields CDR1 KGHSH and CDR2 LQKENI. The CDR3 region is CASSRDSYGYTF. In DNA form, the CDR3 reads TGTGCCAGCTCACGGGACAGCTATGGCTACACCTTC.

The chain uses TRBV11-2 and TRBJ1-5, with D uncertain. This CDR3 contains 14 residues. The V gene's germline CDR1 is SGHAT and CDR2 FQNNGV. The V gene lost 5 bases and the J gene lost 0 bases, with 8 bases spanning the gap. In DNA form, the CDR3 reads TGTGCCAGCAGCCCGGTAAATAGCAATCAGCCCCAGCATTTT. Residues: CASSPVNSNQPQHF.